These 15 T cell receptor beta chains were sequenced from one sample in a study of tumor and adjacent non-tumor tissue in lung cancer. RNA was extracted from bulk tissue without any cell sorting. A modified ARM-PCR protocol with three rounds of nested PCR amplified TCRbeta. TCRdb independently ran MiXCR on the multiplex PCR reads; one entry per CDR3 protein. The sample has some 200,000 distinct CDR3 sequences; 71% are singletons. Specimen: lung tumor tissue. The receptors were sampled from a man in his fifties or sixties with non-small cell lung cancer.

The sample holds one count of this clonotype. Compared with germline, one end of the junction differs, possibly owing to a read error. The chain has TRBV6-1 and TRBJ1-5; D possibly corresponds to TRBD1 (6 bases). The CDR3 totals 16 residues. The germline V gene encodes CDR1 MNHNS and CDR2 SASEGT. CDR3 coding DNA: TGTACCAGCAGACCCGGCGGGGGCTATAGCAATCAGCCCCAGCATTTC. Translated: CTSRPGGGYSNQPQHF.

The sample holds many counts of this clonotype. The chain employs TRBV29-1 and TRBJ2-7; 9 bases agree with TRBD2. The germline V gene has CDR1 SQVTM and CDR2 ANQGSEA. The CDR3 loop spans 14 amino acids. V was clipped by 5 bases and J by 3 bases; unmatched bases: 8. The CDR3 sequence: CSVLETSGFYEQYF. CDR3 nucleotide sequence: TGCAGCGTTTTGGAGACTAGCGGTTTCTACGAGCAGTACTTC.

Concerning this clonotype itself: A read error is possible here, since a much larger clone lies one base away. The chain combines TRBV20-1 with TRBJ2-1; D remains ambiguous. Looked up from germline, CDR1 is DFQATT and CDR2 is SNEGSKA (reference sequence). This CDR3 has 10 amino acids. The CDR3 DNA reads TGCAGCATGCATGGCGATGAGCAGTTCTTC. It translates to CSMHGDEQFF.

Details on this clonotype: A read error is possible here, since a much larger clone lies one base away. This chain connects TRBV6-1 to TRBJ2-3; D is perhaps TRBD2 (6 bases). Germline V lookup: CDR1 MNHNS, CDR2 SASEGT. The CDR3 runs to 13 residues. V dropped 8 bases and J dropped 5 bases, with 14 bases sitting between them. The CDR3 region is CASDEGGIDTQYF. The CDR3 DNA follows: TGTGCCAGCGATGAGGGAGGCATAGATACGCAGTATTTT.

A note on this clonotype: Germline and junction disagree at one end, which may indicate a read error. The CDR3 DNA reads as TGTGCCAGCAGTCTACGGGTAGGAGTCGACTTCAACACTGAAGCTTACTTT. Translated: CASSLRVGVDFNTEAYF. This chain links TRBV6-1 with TRBJ1-1; no clear D. This CDR3 has 17 amino acids. Germline values: CDR1 MNHNS, CDR2 SASEGT.

This clonotype was picked up a small number of times. This could be a read error, since a much larger clone is one nucleotide away. The chain uses TRBV20-1 and TRBJ1-2, with unresolved D. The CDR3 totals 11 residues. Deletions cut 1 base from V and 8 bases from J, with 8 bases between. Per germline, CDR1 DFQATT and CDR2 SNEGSKA (reference sequence). CDR3 in amino acids: CSARVVLGYTF. DNA of the CDR3: TGCAGTGCTAGAGTGGTGTTAGGCTACACCTTC.

As concerns this clonotype: This may be a read error, as it is one base from a much larger clone. V gene TRBV20-1 combines with J gene TRBJ2-1, with D unresolved. The length of the CDR3 is 13 residues. Germline V gene sequence: CDR1 DFQATT, CDR2 SNEGSKA (reference sequence). This CDR3 is CNAPTDSYNEQFF. The DNA of the CDR3 is TGCAATGCTCCGACTGACTCATACAATGAGCAGTTCTTC.

The chain links TRBV5-4 to TRBJ2-7; 8 nucleotides align to TRBD1. Germline-derived CDR1 and CDR2 are SGHNT and YYREEE (reference sequence). The CDR3 spans 15 residues. V was clipped by 4 bases and J by 3 bases; unmatched bases: 9. CDR3 bases: TGTGCCAGCAGCGGCAAAGACAGGGGAGGCTACGAGCAGTACTTC. Protein: CASSGKDRGGYEQYF.

To note about this clonotype: Compared with germline, one end of the junction differs, possibly owing to a read error. The chain carries TRBV6-6 and TRBJ2-5, with a weak D call TRBD1 (6 bases). CDR1 MNHNY and CDR2 SVGAGI come from the germline V gene (reference sequence). The CDR3 consists of 15 residues. The chain's CDR3 is CASSGRDTLGETQHF. CDR3 nucleotide sequence: TGTGCCAGCAGTGGCCGGGACACCTTAGGGGAGACCCAGCACTTC.

As regards this clonotype: A read error may produce the germline difference seen at one junction end. The rearrangement uses TRBV6-1 and TRBJ1-3; 9 nucleotides line up with TRBD1. The germline gives CDR1 MNHNS, CDR2 SASEGT. The CDR3 covers 17 residues. CDR3 loop: CVSSSDRGDSSGNTIYF. The CDR3 coding sequence is TGTGTCAGCAGTTCGGACAGGGGTGACTCCTCTGGAAACACCATATATTTT.

Remarks on this clonotype: A single base separates this from a much larger clone, so it may be a read error. The CDR3 loop is CATSDFGLAGKISTDTQYF. The CDR3 region has the DNA TGTGCCACCAGTGATTTCGGGCTAGCGGGGAAGATTAGCACAGATACGCAGTATTTT. This chain uses TRBV24-1 with TRBJ2-3; 9 nucleotides line up with TRBD2. This CDR3 has 19 amino acids. Trimming cost V 1 base and J 0 bases; bases outside gene matches: 10. CDR1 and CDR2 from the germline V gene are KGHDR and SFDVKD.

This clonotype was seen more than once but under ten times. The chain carries TRBV27 and TRBJ1-4; no clear D. Trimming removed 2 bases from V and 1 base from J, with 5 bases in between. Looked up from germline, CDR1 is MNHEY and CDR2 is SMNVEV (reference sequence). CDR3 length: 14 residues. The chain's CDR3 is CASSLSLTNEKLFF. The DNA for the CDR3 is TGTGCCAGCAGTTTAAGTTTAACTAATGAAAAACTGTTTTTT.

The genes are TRBV7-8 and TRBJ2-1; D may be TRBD2 (5 bases). This CDR3 is built from 15 residues. The germline gives CDR1 SGHVS, CDR2 FQNEAQ. V lost 2 bases and J 1 base, leaving 9 bases between the germline ends. CDR3 protein: CASSLRLASYNEQFF. DNA of the CDR3: TGTGCCAGCAGCTTAAGGCTAGCTTCCTACAATGAGCAGTTCTTC.

Only one count was recorded for this clonotype. A much larger clone lies one base from this, so it may be a read error. J is TRBJ1-4 and V is TRBV29-1; TRBD1 might be the D (5 bases). Trimming stripped 7 bases from V and 8 bases from J, with 14 bases between. This CDR3 comprises 12 residues. From germline, CDR1 is SQVTM and CDR2 ANQGSEA. The CDR3 DNA is TGCAGCGCCGCAGGGCTTACGGAAAAACTGTTTTTT. Protein product: CSAAGLTEKLFF.

About this clonotype itself: A clone one base away is much larger, so this may be a read error. The J gene is TRBJ2-7, the V gene TRBV20-1; D gene unclear. The CDR3 is made up of 13 amino acids. Trimming removed 7 bases from V and 0 bases from J, with 13 bases in between. The germline V gene encodes CDR1 DFQATT and CDR2 SNEGSKA (reference sequence). CDR3: CSVAQDASYEQYF. The CDR3 DNA reads TGCAGTGTCGCTCAGGATGCCTCCTACGAGCAGTACTTC.